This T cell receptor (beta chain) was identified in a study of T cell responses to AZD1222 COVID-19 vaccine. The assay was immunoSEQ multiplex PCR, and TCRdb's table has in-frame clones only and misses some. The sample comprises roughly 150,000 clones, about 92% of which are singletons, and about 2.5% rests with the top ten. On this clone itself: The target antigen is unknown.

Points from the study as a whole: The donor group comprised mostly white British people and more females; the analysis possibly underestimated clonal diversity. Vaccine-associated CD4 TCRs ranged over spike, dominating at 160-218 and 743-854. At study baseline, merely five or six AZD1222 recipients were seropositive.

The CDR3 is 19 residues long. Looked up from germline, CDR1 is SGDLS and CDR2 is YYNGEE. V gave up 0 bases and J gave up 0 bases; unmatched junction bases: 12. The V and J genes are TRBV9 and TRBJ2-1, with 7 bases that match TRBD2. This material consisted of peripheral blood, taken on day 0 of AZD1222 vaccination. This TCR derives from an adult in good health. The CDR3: CASSVEARAGALSYNEQFF. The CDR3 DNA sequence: TGTGCCAGCAGCGTAGAGGCTCGGGCGGGAGCCCTCTCCTACAATGAGCAGTTCTTC. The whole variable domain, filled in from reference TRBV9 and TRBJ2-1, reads DSGVTQTPKHLITATGQRVTLRCSPRSGDLSVYWYQQSLDQGLQFLIQYYNGEERAKGNILERFSAQQFPDLHSELNLSSLELGDSALYFCASSVEARAGALSYNEQFFGPGTRLTVL.